Presented here are 13 T cell receptor beta chains from one specimen sequenced in a study of persistence of HIV-infected CD4 T cells. The libraries were made with immunoSEQ version 4 in survey mode. Some clones are missing from TCRdb's copy, which holds only in-frame ones; the method was immunoSEQ multiplex PCR. This table has more than 8,500 clones, 82% appearing once. These TCRs' antigens remain unknown. An overlapping HIV-1 Gag peptide pool stimulated these cells at about 0.9 ug/peptide/mL. Responding CD4+ T cells were sorted by upregulation of both CD40 ligand and CD69. Sequencing was performed on CD4+ T cells sorted from PBMCs after roughly 17-hour stimulation, taken from a patient who received antiretroviral therapy. The source is an adult woman with HIV who was CMV-seropositive.

The chain employs TRBV20-1 and TRBJ1-2; TRBD1 matches at 10 bases. V was clipped by 3 bases and J by 4 bases; unmatched bases: 5. CDR3 length equals 14 residues. Germline assignment: CDR1 DFQATT and CDR2 SNEGSKA (reference sequence). In DNA form, the CDR3 reads TGCAGTGCTAGTGACAGGGGGCGCGGCTATGGCTACACCTTC. Translation gives CSASDRGRGYGYTF.

The rearrangement uses TRBV27 and TRBJ1-1; 8 bases agree with TRBD1. The germline V gene has CDR1 MNHEY and CDR2 SMNVEV (reference sequence). V lost 5 bases to trimming and J lost 6 bases; unmatched junction nucleotides: 8. This CDR3 spans 14 amino acids. In DNA form, the CDR3 reads TGTGCCAGCAGTCGACAGGGGAAATCCGCTGAAGCTTTCTTT. This codes for CASSRQGKSAEAFF.

This sequence joins TRBV28 and TRBJ2-4; tentatively, D is TRBD2 (5 bases). Germline CDR1 and CDR2: MDHEN and SYDVKM. The CDR3 is 16 amino acids. Deletions cut 2 bases from V and 0 bases from J, with 11 bases between. This chain's CDR3 is CASSLGSGVAKNIQYF. CDR3 DNA sequence: TGTGCCAGCAGTTTAGGGTCCGGGGTAGCCAAAAACATTCAGTACTTC.

The chain recombines TRBV29-1 with TRBJ2-4, with TRBD1 matching over 7 bases. This CDR3 spans 13 amino acids. From germline, CDR1 is SQVTM and CDR2 ANQGSEA. The J segment lost 6 bases and the V segment lost 3 bases, leaving 5 bases of the junction unmatched. CDR3 sequence: CSVELTGSNIQYF. The CDR3, as DNA: TGCAGCGTTGAGTTGACAGGGTCAAACATTCAGTACTTC.

The chain links TRBV5-4 to TRBJ2-1; 10 nucleotides match TRBD1. V shed 4 bases and J 9 bases; nucleotides not matched to a gene: 13. CDR1 is SGHNT and CDR2 is YYREEE in the germline V gene (reference sequence). The CDR3 consists of 16 residues. The CDR3 DNA follows: TGTGCCAGCAGCGGAGGGGGGACAGGGGAATTCAGTGAGCAGTTCTTC. This gives the protein CASSGGGTGEFSEQFF.

This clone has a single count. The rearrangement links TRBV19 to TRBJ1-2; tentative D call: TRBD1 (6 bases). The germline gives CDR1 LNHDA, CDR2 SQIVND (reference sequence). The CDR3 has 13 amino acids. V lost 7 bases, J lost 8 bases, and 17 bases lay in between. The CDR3 DNA is TGTGCCAGTAACCAGAACGACAGGTTCGGCTACACCTTC. The encoded protein is CASNQNDRFGYTF.

The V call is TRBV20-1, the J call TRBJ2-1; 13 positions match TRBD2. V shed 3 bases and J 7 bases; nucleotides not matched to a gene: 12. Germline CDR1 reads DFQATT; CDR2 reads SNEGSKA (reference sequence). The CDR3 is 17 residues long. CDR3 nucleotide sequence: TGCAGTGCTAGTAAGGGGCGGAGGACTAGCGGGAGTAATGAGCAGTTCTTC. Protein sequence: CSASKGRRTSGSNEQFF.

CDR3 protein: CASSPAGQSSGNTIYF. The CDR3 DNA sequence: TGTGCCAGCAGCCCAGCCGGACAGAGCTCTGGAAACACCATATATTTT. This rearrangement joins TRBV7-9 to TRBJ1-3, with D perhaps matching TRBD1 (6 bases). Germline loops: CDR1 SEHNR, CDR2 FQNEAQ (reference sequence). This CDR3 has 16 amino acids. Trimming cost V 5 bases and J 0 bases, with 14 bases left between them.

The V and J genes are TRBV15 and TRBJ2-7, with D unclear. V lost 3 bases and J lost 2, with 11 bases in between. Germline loops: CDR1 LNHNV, CDR2 YYDKDF (reference sequence). The CDR3 extends over 14 amino acids. The CDR3 here is CATSSRVRPYEQYF. DNA of the CDR3: TGTGCCACCAGCAGCCGGGTCCGTCCCTACGAGCAGTACTTC.

This sequence joins TRBV19 and TRBJ1-2; TRBD1 matches at 7 bases. J lost 2 bases, V lost 5 bases, and 8 bases had no gene match. This CDR3 is built from 15 residues. The germline V gene encodes CDR1 LNHDA and CDR2 SQIVND (reference sequence). The CDR3 DNA sequence: TGTGCCAGTAGTGGCCCAGGACAGGCGAACTATGGCTACACCTTC. Its translation is CASSGPGQANYGYTF.

This chain uses TRBV6-5 with TRBJ1-1; 8 nucleotides line up with TRBD1. The trim removed 8 bases at V and 1 base at J, leaving 3 bases unmatched. The CDR3 consists of 13 residues. The germline V gene encodes CDR1 MNHEY and CDR2 SVGAGI. The CDR3 DNA reads as TGTGCCAGCGCGGGACAGGCGAACACTGAAGCTTTCTTT. This gives the protein CASAGQANTEAFF.

The chain recombines TRBV18 with TRBJ2-5; 7 bases are shared with TRBD1. This CDR3 is 13 amino acids long. J lost 1 base, V lost 7 bases, and 3 bases had no gene match. The germline V gene encodes CDR1 KGHSH and CDR2 LQKENI. CDR3 sequence (DNA): TGTGCCAGCTTACAGGGGACCCAAGAGACCCAGTACTTC. Its protein product is CASLQGTQETQYF.

The gene calls are TRBV7-9 and TRBJ1-3; the D is unclear. Trimming shortened V by 1 base and J by 4 bases, and 14 bases separated the two germline ends. Germline V lookup: CDR1 SEHNR, CDR2 FQNEAQ (reference sequence). The CDR3 runs 16 residues. CDR3 residues: CASSLVQLNLGNTIYF. CDR3 nucleotides: TGTGCCAGCAGCTTAGTCCAGTTGAATCTAGGAAACACCATATATTTT.